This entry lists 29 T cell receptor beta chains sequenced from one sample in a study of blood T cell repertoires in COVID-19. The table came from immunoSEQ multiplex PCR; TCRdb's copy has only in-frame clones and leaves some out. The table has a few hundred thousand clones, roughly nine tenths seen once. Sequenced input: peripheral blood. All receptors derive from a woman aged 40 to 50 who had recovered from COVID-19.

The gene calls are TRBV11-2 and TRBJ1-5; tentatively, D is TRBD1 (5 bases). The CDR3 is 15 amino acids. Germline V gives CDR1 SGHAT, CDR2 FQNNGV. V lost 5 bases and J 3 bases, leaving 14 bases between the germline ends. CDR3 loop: CASSPTTGLNQPQHF. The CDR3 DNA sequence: TGTGCCAGCAGCCCCACTACAGGCCTCAATCAGCCCCAGCATTTT.

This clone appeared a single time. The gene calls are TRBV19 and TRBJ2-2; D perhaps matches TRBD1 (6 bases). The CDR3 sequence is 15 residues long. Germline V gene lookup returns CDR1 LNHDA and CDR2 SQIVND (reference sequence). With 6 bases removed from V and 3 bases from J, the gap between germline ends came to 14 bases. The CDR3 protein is CASSLGQGYTGELFF. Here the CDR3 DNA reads TGTGCCAGTAGCCTAGGGCAGGGGTACACCGGGGAGCTGTTTTTT.

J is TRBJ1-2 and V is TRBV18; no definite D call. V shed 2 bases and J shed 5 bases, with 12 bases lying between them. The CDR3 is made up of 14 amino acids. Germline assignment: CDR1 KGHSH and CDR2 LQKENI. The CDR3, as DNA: TGTGCCAGCTCACCAGAGCAGGTTGTTTATGGCTACACCTTC. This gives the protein CASSPEQVVYGYTF.

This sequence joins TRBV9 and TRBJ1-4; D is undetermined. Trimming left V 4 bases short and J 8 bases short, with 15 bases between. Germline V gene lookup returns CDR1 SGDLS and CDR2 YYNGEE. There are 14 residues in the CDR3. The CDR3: CASSSDWRAEKLFF. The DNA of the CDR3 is TGTGCCAGCAGCTCGGACTGGCGGGCCGAAAAACTGTTTTTT.

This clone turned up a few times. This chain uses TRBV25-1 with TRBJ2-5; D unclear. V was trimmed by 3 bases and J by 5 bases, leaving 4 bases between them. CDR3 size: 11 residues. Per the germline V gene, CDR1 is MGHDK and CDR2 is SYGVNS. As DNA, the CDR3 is TGTGCCAGCAGTGACCGGGAGACCCAGTACTTC. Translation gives CASSDRETQYF.

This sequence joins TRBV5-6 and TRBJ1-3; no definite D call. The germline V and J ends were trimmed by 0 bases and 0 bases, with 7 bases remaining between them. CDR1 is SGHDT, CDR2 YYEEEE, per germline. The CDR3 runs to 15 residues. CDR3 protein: CASSLVPDSGNTIYF. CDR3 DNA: TGTGCCAGCAGCTTGGTGCCAGACTCTGGAAACACCATATATTTT. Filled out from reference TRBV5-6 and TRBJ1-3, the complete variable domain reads DAGVTQSPTHLIKTRGQQVTLRCSPKSGHDTVSWYQQALGQGPQFIFQYYEEEERQRGNFPDRFSGHQFPNYSSELNVNALLLGDSALYLCASSLVPDSGNTIYFGEGSWLTVV.

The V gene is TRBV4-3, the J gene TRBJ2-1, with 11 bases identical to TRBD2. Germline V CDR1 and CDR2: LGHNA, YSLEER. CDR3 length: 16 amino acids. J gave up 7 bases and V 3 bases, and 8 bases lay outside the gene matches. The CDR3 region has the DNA TGCGCCAGCAGCCAGACACTAGCGGGAGTACGGAATGAGCAGTTCTTC. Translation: CASSQTLAGVRNEQFF.

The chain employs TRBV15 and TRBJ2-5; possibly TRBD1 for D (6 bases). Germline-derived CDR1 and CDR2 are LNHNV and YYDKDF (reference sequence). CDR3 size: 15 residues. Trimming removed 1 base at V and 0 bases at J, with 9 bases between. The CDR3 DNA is TGTGCCACCAGCAGAGGGCAGGGGAACCAAGAGACCCAGTACTTC. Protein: CATSRGQGNQETQYF.

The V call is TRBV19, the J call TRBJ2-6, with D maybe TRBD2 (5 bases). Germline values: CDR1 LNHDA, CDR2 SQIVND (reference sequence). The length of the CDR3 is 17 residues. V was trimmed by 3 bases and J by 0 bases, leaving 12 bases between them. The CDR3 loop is CASSIISAPSGANVLTF. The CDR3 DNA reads TGTGCCAGTAGTATTATTAGCGCGCCCTCTGGGGCCAACGTCCTGACTTTC. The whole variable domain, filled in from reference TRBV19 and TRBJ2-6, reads DGGITQSPKYLFRKEGQNVTLSCEQNLNHDAMYWYRQDPGQGLRLIYYSQIVNDFQKGDIAEGYSVSREKKESFPLTVTSAQKNPTAFYLCASSIISAPSGANVLTFGAGSRLTVL.

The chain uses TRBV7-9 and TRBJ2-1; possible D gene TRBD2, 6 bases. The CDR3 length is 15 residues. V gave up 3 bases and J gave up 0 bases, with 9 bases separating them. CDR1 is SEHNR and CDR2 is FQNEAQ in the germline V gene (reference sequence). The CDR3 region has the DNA TGTGCCAGCAGCTTTGTCGGGAGCTCCTACAATGAGCAGTTCTTC. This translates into CASSFVGSSYNEQFF.

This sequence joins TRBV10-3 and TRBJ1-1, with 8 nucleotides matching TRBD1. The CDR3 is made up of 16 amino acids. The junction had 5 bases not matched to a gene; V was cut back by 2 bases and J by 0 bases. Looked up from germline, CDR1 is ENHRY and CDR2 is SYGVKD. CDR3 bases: TGTGCCATCAGTGAGCCACGACAGGGGATGAACACTGAAGCTTTCTTT. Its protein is CAISEPRQGMNTEAFF.

CDR3 residues: CASSLRVGGSTDTQYF. The DNA for the CDR3 is TGTGCCAGCAGCTTGAGGGTTGGCGGGAGCACAGATACGCAGTATTTT. The J gene is TRBJ2-3, the V gene TRBV5-5; a weak D match, TRBD2 (5 bases). V dropped 1 base and J dropped 0 bases, with 12 bases sitting between them. Germline V gene sequence: CDR1 SGHKS, CDR2 YYEKEE (reference sequence). This CDR3 is 16 amino acids long.

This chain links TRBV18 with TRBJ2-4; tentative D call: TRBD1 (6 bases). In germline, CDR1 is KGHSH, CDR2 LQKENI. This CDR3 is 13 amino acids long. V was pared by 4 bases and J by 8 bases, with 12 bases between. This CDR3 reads CASSLMDRDIQYF. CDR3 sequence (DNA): TGTGCCAGCTCACTCATGGACAGAGACATTCAGTACTTC. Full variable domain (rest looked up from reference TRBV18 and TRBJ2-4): NAGVMQNPRHLVRRRGQEARLRCSPMKGHSHVYWYRQLPEEGLKFMVYLQKENIIDESGMPKERFSAEFPKEGPSILRIQQVVRGDSAAYFCASSLMDRDIQYFGAGTRLSVL.

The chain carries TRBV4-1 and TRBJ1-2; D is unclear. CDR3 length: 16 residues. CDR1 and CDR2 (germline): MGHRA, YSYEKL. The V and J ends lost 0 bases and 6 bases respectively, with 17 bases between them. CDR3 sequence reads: CASSQDRGEFVNGYTF. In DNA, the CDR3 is TGCGCCAGCAGCCAAGATCGCGGGGAGTTCGTAAATGGCTACACCTTC.

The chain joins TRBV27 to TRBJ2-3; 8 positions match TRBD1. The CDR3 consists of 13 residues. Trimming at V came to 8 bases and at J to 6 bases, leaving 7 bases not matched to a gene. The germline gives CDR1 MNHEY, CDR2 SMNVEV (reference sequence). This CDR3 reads CASCDRGRDTQYF. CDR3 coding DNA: TGTGCCAGCTGTGACAGGGGCCGGGATACGCAGTATTTT.

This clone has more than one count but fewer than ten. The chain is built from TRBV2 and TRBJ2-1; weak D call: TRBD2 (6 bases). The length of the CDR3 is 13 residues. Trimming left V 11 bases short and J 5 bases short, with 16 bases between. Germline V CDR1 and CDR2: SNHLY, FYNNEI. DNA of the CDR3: TGTGCCGCTGTCCCCCGCGGGAACAATGAGCAGTTCTTC. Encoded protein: CAAVPRGNNEQFF.

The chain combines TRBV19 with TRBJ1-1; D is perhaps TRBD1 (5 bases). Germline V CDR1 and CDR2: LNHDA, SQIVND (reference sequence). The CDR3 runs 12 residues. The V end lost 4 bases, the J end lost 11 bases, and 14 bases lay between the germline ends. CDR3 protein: CASSTSMGTAFF. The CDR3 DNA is TGTGCCAGTAGTACATCCATGGGGACTGCTTTCTTT.

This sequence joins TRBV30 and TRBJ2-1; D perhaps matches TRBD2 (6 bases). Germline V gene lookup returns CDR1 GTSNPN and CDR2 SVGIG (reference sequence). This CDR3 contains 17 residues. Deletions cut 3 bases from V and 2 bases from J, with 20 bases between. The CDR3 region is CAWSVGAVRRAYNEQFF. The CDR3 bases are TGTGCCTGGAGCGTAGGCGCCGTGAGGAGGGCCTACAATGAGCAGTTCTTC.

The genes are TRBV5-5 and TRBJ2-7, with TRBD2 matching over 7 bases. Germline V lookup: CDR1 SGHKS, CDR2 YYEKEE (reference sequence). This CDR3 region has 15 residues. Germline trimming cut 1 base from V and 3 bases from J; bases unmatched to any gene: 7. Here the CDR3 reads CASSLSPSGRYEQYF. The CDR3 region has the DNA TGTGCCAGCAGCTTGTCACCTAGCGGTCGCTACGAGCAGTACTTC.

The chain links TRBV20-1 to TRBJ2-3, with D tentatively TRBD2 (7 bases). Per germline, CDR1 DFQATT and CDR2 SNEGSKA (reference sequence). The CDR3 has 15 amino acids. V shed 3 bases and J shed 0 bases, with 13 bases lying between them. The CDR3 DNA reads TGCAGTGCTAGTAGGGGGGGGGCAAGCACAGATACGCAGTATTTT. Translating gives CSASRGGASTDTQYF.

The CDR3 nucleotides read TGCGCCAGTTCCCCGGTGGTAGCCGGTCAAGAGACCCAGTACTTC. Translation gives CASSPVVAGQETQYF. This rearrangement joins TRBV10-1 to TRBJ2-5; D uncertain. Between the trimmed V and J ends, which lost 9 bases and 2 bases, there was a span of 19 bases. CDR1 is WNHNN and CDR2 is SYGVQD in the germline V gene (reference sequence). The CDR3 has 15 residues.

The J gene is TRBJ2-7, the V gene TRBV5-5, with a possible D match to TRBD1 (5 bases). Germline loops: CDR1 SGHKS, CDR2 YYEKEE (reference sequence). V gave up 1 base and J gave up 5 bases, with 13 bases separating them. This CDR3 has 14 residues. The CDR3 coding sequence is TGTGCCAGCAGCTTGTTCCCAGGGAACGACGAGCAGTACTTC. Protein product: CASSLFPGNDEQYF. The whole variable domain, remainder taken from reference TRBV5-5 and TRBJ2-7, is DAGVTQSPTHLIKTRGQQVTLRCSPISGHKSVSWYQQVLGQGPQFIFQYYEKEERGRGNFPDRFSARQFPNYSSELNVNALLLGDSALYLCASSLFPGNDEQYFGPGTRLTVT.

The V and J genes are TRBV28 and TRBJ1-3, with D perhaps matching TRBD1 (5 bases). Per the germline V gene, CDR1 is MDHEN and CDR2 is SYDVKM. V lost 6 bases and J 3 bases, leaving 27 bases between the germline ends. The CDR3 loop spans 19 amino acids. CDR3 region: CASSTKILRGSRGGNTIYF. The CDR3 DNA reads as TGTGCCAGCAGCACCAAAATCCTAAGGGGCAGCCGCGGTGGAAACACCATATATTTT.

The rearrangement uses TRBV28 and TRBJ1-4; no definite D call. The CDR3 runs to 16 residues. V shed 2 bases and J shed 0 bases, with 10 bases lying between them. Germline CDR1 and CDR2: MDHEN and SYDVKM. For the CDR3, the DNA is TGTGCCAGCAGTTTAGCGGGGTTTGCAACTAATGAAAAACTGTTTTTT. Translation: CASSLAGFATNEKLFF.

CDR3 nucleotides: TGTGCCAGCAGTCCCCCGGACTCTCCCCCGCGGTTCACCTTC. Residues: CASSPPDSPPRFTF. The rearrangement joins TRBV28 to TRBJ1-2; D uncertain. The CDR3 runs to 14 residues. The V end lost 5 bases, the J end lost 13 bases, and 23 bases lay between the germline ends. CDR1 and CDR2 (germline): MDHEN, SYDVKM.

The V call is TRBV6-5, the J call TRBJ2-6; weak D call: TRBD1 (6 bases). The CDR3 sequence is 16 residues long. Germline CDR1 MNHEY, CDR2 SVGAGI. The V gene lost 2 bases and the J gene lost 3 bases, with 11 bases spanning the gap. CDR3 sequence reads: CASSYLQGGGANVLTF. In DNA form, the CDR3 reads TGTGCCAGCAGTTACCTACAGGGTGGTGGGGCCAACGTCCTGACTTTC.

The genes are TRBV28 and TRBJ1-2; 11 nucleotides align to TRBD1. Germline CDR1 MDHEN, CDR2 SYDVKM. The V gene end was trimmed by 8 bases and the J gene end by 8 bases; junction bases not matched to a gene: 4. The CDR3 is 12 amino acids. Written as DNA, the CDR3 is TGTGCCAGCGGACAGGGGGCGTACGGCTACACCTTC. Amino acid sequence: CASGQGAYGYTF.

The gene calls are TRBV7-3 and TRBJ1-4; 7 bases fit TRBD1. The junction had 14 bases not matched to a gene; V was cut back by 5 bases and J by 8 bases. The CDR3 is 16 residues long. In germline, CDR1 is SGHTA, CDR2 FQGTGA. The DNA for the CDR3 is TGTGCCAGCAGCCCCAGCGTGGAGGGGGCGTCGGAAAAACTGTTTTTT. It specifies CASSPSVEGASEKLFF.

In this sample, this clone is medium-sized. In nucleotides, the CDR3 is TGTGCCAGCAGTGCCCAGGCTAATGAAAAACTGTTTTTT. Its protein product is CASSAQANEKLFF. This chain uses TRBV2 with TRBJ1-4; D gene unclear. The V end was cut by 4 bases, the J end by 3 bases, with 6 bases between. The germline gives CDR1 SNHLY, CDR2 FYNNEI. This CDR3 region has 13 residues.